This entry lists 30 T cell receptor beta chains sequenced from one sample in a study of fetal regulatory T cell absence and autoimmunity. The method was immunoSEQ multiplex PCR; TCRdb's version includes in-frame clones alone and lacks a portion of them. This sample carries some 50,000 clones, about 80% of them seen once, and the ten largest clones take approximately 0.45%. The sample comprised cord blood. These receptors were collected from a newborn boy with IPEX syndrome.

The chain couples TRBV7-2 to TRBJ2-5; tentative D call: TRBD2 (5 bases). The J call may not be correct, given that the DNA end is closer to TRBJ2-7. There are 17 residues in the CDR3. From germline, CDR1 is SGHTA and CDR2 FQGNSA. The CDR3 sequence is CASSPYGLSGPTYEQYF. CDR3 coding DNA: TGTGCCAGCAGCCCCTATGGGTTAAGCGGTCCGACCTACGAGCAGTACTTC.

The genes are TRBV9 and TRBJ1-3, with 12 bases that match TRBD1. The CDR3 length is 17 residues. Trimming removed 3 bases from V and 3 bases from J; junction bases left unmatched: 7. Germline CDR1 SGDLS, CDR2 YYNGEE. In nucleotides, the CDR3 is TGTGCCAGCAGCGCTTTGGGACAGGGGGCGTTTGGAAACACCATATATTTT. This encodes CASSALGQGAFGNTIYF. Full variable domain (missing parts from reference TRBV9 and TRBJ1-3): DSGVTQTPKHLITATGQRVTLRCSPRSGDLSVYWYQQSLDQGLQFLIQYYNGEERAKGNILERFSAQQFPDLHSELNLSSLELGDSALYFCASSALGQGAFGNTIYFGEGSWLTVV.

The chain has TRBV6-5 and TRBJ2-3; D might be TRBD2 (5 bases). The V end was cut by 5 bases, the J end by 4 bases, with 13 bases between. The germline gives CDR1 MNHEY, CDR2 SVGAGI. This CDR3 has 14 amino acids. The CDR3 here is CASSLGEISDTQYF. The CDR3 DNA reads TGTGCCAGCAGTCTTGGGGAGATCTCAGATACGCAGTATTTT.

V gene TRBV11-2 combines with J gene TRBJ2-3; no clear D. CDR1 is SGHAT, CDR2 FQNNGV, per germline. The V end was cut by 3 bases, the J end by 2 bases, with 12 bases between. CDR3 length equals 15 residues. The CDR3 DNA reads as TGTGCCAGCAGCTTCAACCGGGCCCTCACAGATACGCAGTATTTT. It encodes CASSFNRALTDTQYF. Full variable domain (missing parts from reference TRBV11-2 and TRBJ2-3): EAGVAQSPRYKIIEKRQSVAFWCNPISGHATLYWYQQILGQGPKLLIQFQNNGVVDDSQLPKDRFSAERLKGVDSTLKIQPAKLEDSAVYLCASSFNRALTDTQYFGPGTRLTVL.

The table lists this clone with a few counts. The V gene is TRBV5-4, the J gene TRBJ1-2; the D is unclear. This CDR3 has 14 residues. The V gene lost 1 base and the J gene lost 6 bases, with 13 bases spanning the gap. Germline assignment: CDR1 SGHNT and CDR2 YYREEE (reference sequence). DNA for the CDR3: TGTGCCAGCAGCTTGAGCCAGACCGCTGATGGCTACACCTTC. It translates to CASSLSQTADGYTF.

J is TRBJ1-2 and V is TRBV5-8; 7 bases are a match to TRBD1. CDR3 length: 15 amino acids. J lost 4 bases, V lost 1 base, and 7 bases had no gene match. Germline-derived CDR1 and CDR2 are SGHTS and YDEGEE. The CDR3 reads CASSLYRAGGYGYTF. The CDR3 nucleotides are TGTGCCAGCAGCTTGTACCGCGCAGGGGGCTATGGCTACACCTTC.

The chain employs TRBV10-3 and TRBJ1-6; no definite D call. Looked up from germline, CDR1 is ENHRY and CDR2 is SYGVKD. This CDR3 is 14 amino acids long. Trimming left V 3 bases short and J 10 bases short, with 13 bases between. CDR3 protein: CAISDVGKGSPLHF. The CDR3 DNA reads TGTGCCATCAGTGACGTAGGAAAGGGATCACCCCTCCACTTT.

The genes are TRBV6-6 and TRBJ2-3; D is uncertain. CDR3 size: 13 residues. Trimming took off 2 bases at V and 5 bases at J, with 8 bases between the two ends. Germline-derived CDR1 and CDR2 are MNHNY and SVGAGI (reference sequence). The CDR3 coding sequence is TGTGCCAGCAGTTACATTGGTGGAGATACGCAGTATTTT. Its translation: CASSYIGGDTQYF.

The chain uses TRBV5-1 and TRBJ1-1, with D maybe TRBD1 (5 bases). Trimming cost V 0 bases and J 1 base, with 13 bases left between them. This CDR3 is built from 16 residues. Germline loops: CDR1 SGHRS, CDR2 YFSETQ. As DNA, the CDR3 is TGCGCCAGCAGCTTGGTCCCGAGACAGCCGAACACTGAAGCTTTCTTT. It yields the protein CASSLVPRQPNTEAFF.

The V and J genes are TRBV27 and TRBJ2-1, with 8 bases identical to TRBD1. Germline values: CDR1 MNHEY, CDR2 SMNVEV (reference sequence). The CDR3 covers 14 residues. The junction had 9 bases not matched to a gene; V was cut back by 4 bases and J by 10 bases. CDR3 sequence reads: CASSYLPTGVEQFF. The CDR3 coding sequence is TGTGCCAGCAGTTACCTCCCGACAGGGGTGGAGCAGTTCTTC.

The chain carries TRBV5-6 and TRBJ1-4; 9 bases match TRBD1. CDR1 and CDR2 from the germline V gene are SGHDT and YYEEEE. The J segment lost 3 bases and the V segment lost 3 bases, leaving 3 bases of the junction unmatched. CDR3 size: 15 residues. CDR3 sequence reads: CASSSRTGANEKLFF. In nucleotides, the CDR3 is TGTGCCAGCAGCTCAAGGACAGGGGCTAATGAAAAACTGTTTTTT.

The chain employs TRBV5-1 and TRBJ1-5, with D hard to call. Trimming stripped 0 bases from V and 0 bases from J, with 7 bases between. The CDR3 covers 15 residues. Germline lookup yields CDR1 SGHRS and CDR2 YFSETQ. CDR3 loop: CASSLGPGSNQPQHF. Written as DNA, the CDR3 is TGCGCCAGCAGCTTGGGCCCGGGTAGCAATCAGCCCCAGCATTTT.

The V and J genes are TRBV18 and TRBJ2-1; D is undetermined. V was shortened by 1 base and J by 4 bases, with 5 bases between the two germline ends. CDR1 and CDR2 (germline): KGHSH, LQKENI. This CDR3 has 13 amino acids. The CDR3 sequence: CASSPQGYNEQFF. The CDR3 DNA reads as TGTGCCAGCTCACCACAGGGATACAATGAGCAGTTCTTC.

J is TRBJ2-7 and V is TRBV5-1; D is uncertain. V lost 0 bases to trimming and J lost 2 bases, with 3 bases between them. The length of the CDR3 is 12 residues. Germline CDR1 reads SGHRS; CDR2 reads YFSETQ. The DNA for the CDR3 is TGCGCCAGCAGCTTGGACACCTACGAGCAGTACTTC. This sequence encodes CASSLDTYEQYF. Full variable domain (outside the CDR3, taken from reference TRBV5-1 and TRBJ2-7): KAGVTQTPRYLIKTRGQQVTLSCSPISGHRSVSWYQQTPGQGLQFLFEYFSETQRNKGNFPGRFSGRQFSNSRSEMNVSTLELGDSALYLCASSLDTYEQYFGPGTRLTVT.

The chain recombines TRBV18 with TRBJ2-2, with 8 bases that match TRBD1. This CDR3 region has 15 residues. CDR1 is KGHSH, CDR2 LQKENI, per germline. The V and J ends lost 3 bases and 1 base, in that order; junction bases with no gene match: 1. The CDR3 DNA sequence: TGTGCCAGCTCACCCGGGACAGGGAACACCGGGGAGCTGTTTTTT. This gives the protein CASSPGTGNTGELFF.

This clone was seen only a few times. The chain joins TRBV15 to TRBJ1-2; TRBD1 agrees at 9 bases. CDR1 and CDR2 from the germline V gene are LNHNV and YYDKDF (reference sequence). The CDR3 has 15 amino acids. The V and J ends lost 1 base and 1 base, in that order; junction bases with no gene match: 1. The CDR3 here is CATSRGQGVNYGYTF. CDR3 nucleotide sequence: TGTGCCACCAGCAGAGGACAGGGGGTTAACTATGGCTACACCTTC.

The table lists this clone with a few counts. The J gene is TRBJ1-6, the V gene TRBV7-2; no clear D. The CDR3 spans 16 residues. Germline CDR1 is SGHTA and CDR2 is FQGNSA. V was clipped by 0 bases and J by 10 bases, with 16 bases between them. CDR3 bases: TGTGCCAGCAGCTTAGCGCTGACACCTAAGGAGTCACCCCTCCACTTT. Encoded protein: CASSLALTPKESPLHF.

The chain employs TRBV6-5 and TRBJ2-7, with D perhaps TRBD2 (5 bases). From germline, CDR1 is MNHEY and CDR2 SVGAGI. The CDR3 extends over 14 amino acids. V was pared by 8 bases and J by 0 bases, with 14 bases between. CDR3 DNA sequence: TGTGCCAGCGGACTTGTGGCGAGCTCCTACGAGCAGTACTTC. Translation gives CASGLVASSYEQYF.

V usage is TRBV13 and J usage is TRBJ2-3, with a weak D call TRBD2 (6 bases). Germline V gene data show CDR1 as PRHDT and CDR2 as FYEKMQ (reference sequence). The V and J ends lost 5 bases and 4 bases respectively, with 19 bases between them. The CDR3 spans 16 residues. CDR3 sequence: CASSPPRGGISDTQYF. The CDR3 bases are TGTGCCAGCAGCCCGCCTAGGGGCGGGATCTCAGATACGCAGTATTTT. Variable domain in full (rest from reference TRBV13 and TRBJ2-3): AAGVIQSPRHLIKEKRETATLKCYPIPRHDTVYWYQQGPGQDPQFLISFYEKMQSDKGSIPDRFSAQQFSDYHSELNMSSLELGDSALYFCASSPPRGGISDTQYFGPGTRLTVL.

This chain joins TRBV18 and TRBJ2-2; tentatively, D is TRBD1 or TRBD2 (5 bases each). The CDR3 sequence is 13 residues long. Germline loops: CDR1 KGHSH, CDR2 LQKENI. The germline V and J ends were trimmed by 3 bases and 4 bases, with 6 bases remaining between them. CDR3 region: CASSPGVTGELFF. CDR3 coding DNA: TGTGCCAGCTCACCGGGGGTCACCGGGGAGCTGTTTTTT.

This chain links TRBV11-2 with TRBJ1-2; D remains unclear. V lost 0 bases, J lost 7 bases, and 6 bases lay in between. Germline V gene data show CDR1 as SGHAT and CDR2 as FQNNGV. CDR3 length: 12 residues. CDR3 nucleotides: TGTGCCAGCAGCTTAGAACGGGGTGGCTACACCTTC. This translates into CASSLERGGYTF.

The V and J genes are TRBV29-1 and TRBJ1-2, with 9 bases aligning to TRBD1. From germline, CDR1 is SQVTM and CDR2 ANQGSEA. Losses at the gene ends were 0 bases for V and 3 bases for J; bases not matched to a gene: 2. The CDR3 spans 14 residues. The CDR3 is CSVEETGGHYGYTF. The DNA of the CDR3 is TGCAGCGTTGAAGAAACAGGGGGCCACTATGGCTACACCTTC.

This sequence joins TRBV19 and TRBJ2-3; maybe TRBD1 (6 bases). V was pared by 4 bases and J by 1 base, with 6 bases between. This CDR3 region has 13 residues. Germline CDR1 is LNHDA and CDR2 is SQIVND (reference sequence). CDR3 sequence reads: CASSTGGTDTQYF. The DNA of the CDR3 is TGTGCCAGTAGTACAGGGGGCACAGATACGCAGTATTTT. Looking up the rest from reference TRBV19 and TRBJ2-3 gives the full variable domain: DGGITQSPKYLFRKEGQNVTLSCEQNLNHDAMYWYRQDPGQGLRLIYYSQIVNDFQKGDIAEGYSVSREKKESFPLTVTSAQKNPTAFYLCASSTGGTDTQYFGPGTRLTVL.

The V call is TRBV7-2, the J call TRBJ2-1, with a weak D call TRBD2 (5 bases). There are 13 residues in the CDR3. CDR1 is SGHTA and CDR2 is FQGNSA in the germline V gene. The V gene lost 2 bases and the J gene lost 7 bases, with 9 bases spanning the gap. This chain's CDR3 is CASSLPGKNEQFF. In DNA form, the CDR3 reads TGTGCCAGCAGCTTACCGGGGAAGAATGAGCAGTTCTTC. Full variable domain (rest looked up from reference TRBV7-2 and TRBJ2-1): GAGVSQSPSNKVTEKGKDVELRCDPISGHTALYWYRQSLGQGLEFLIYFQGNSAPDKSGLPSDRFSAERTGGSVSTLTIQRTQQEDSAVYLCASSLPGKNEQFFGPGTRLTVL.

Regarding this clone: Germline is not matched at one junction end, which may reflect a read error. V usage is TRBV23-1 and J usage is TRBJ1-4; 7 nucleotides agree with TRBD1. TRBV23-1 is sorted into the ORF group, with uncertain function. The length of the CDR3 is 11 residues. CDR3 loop: CASRKWGQLFF. The CDR3 DNA is TGCGCCAGCAGAAAGTGGGGACAGCTCTTTTTC.

The V call is TRBV7-2, the J call TRBJ2-3, with D possibly called TRBD1 or TRBD2 (5 bases each). The CDR3 length is 14 residues. Deletions cut 3 bases from V and 2 bases from J, with 9 bases between. In germline, CDR1 is SGHTA, CDR2 FQGNSA. CDR3 region: CASSLGPYTDTQYF. CDR3 bases: TGTGCCAGCAGCTTGGGACCGTACACAGATACGCAGTATTTT.

The V and J genes are TRBV11-2 and TRBJ2-3; TRBD2 matches at 13 bases. The CDR3 is 18 amino acids. Germline V gene lookup returns CDR1 SGHAT and CDR2 FQNNGV. Trimming cost V 4 bases and J 0 bases; bases outside gene matches: 7. The CDR3 DNA reads as TGTGCCAGCAGCTCACTAGCGGGAGGGGTTACTAGCACAGATACGCAGTATTTT. Its protein product is CASSSLAGGVTSTDTQYF. The variable domain in full, completed from reference TRBV11-2 and TRBJ2-3, reads EAGVAQSPRYKIIEKRQSVAFWCNPISGHATLYWYQQILGQGPKLLIQFQNNGVVDDSQLPKDRFSAERLKGVDSTLKIQPAKLEDSAVYLCASSSLAGGVTSTDTQYFGPGTRLTVL.

This chain links TRBV6-5 with TRBJ1-1; D remains unclear. V dropped 6 bases and J dropped 1 base, with 6 bases sitting between them. The CDR3 is made up of 12 amino acids. The germline V gene has CDR1 MNHEY and CDR2 SVGAGI. The CDR3 loop reads CASRKTNTEAFF. For the CDR3, the DNA is TGTGCCAGCAGGAAAACGAACACTGAAGCTTTCTTT.

V and J are TRBV5-5 and TRBJ2-7, with 9 bases matching TRBD1. CDR3 length: 16 residues. J gave up 3 bases and V 0 bases, and 7 bases lay outside the gene matches. Germline loops: CDR1 SGHKS, CDR2 YYEKEE (reference sequence). The CDR3 region has the DNA TGTGCCAGCAGCTTGGGGGGACAGGGAATTGTCTACGAGCAGTACTTC. Translated: CASSLGGQGIVYEQYF.

The chain uses TRBV18 and TRBJ2-3; no reliable D call. Germline values: CDR1 KGHSH, CDR2 LQKENI. There are 16 residues in the CDR3. V lost 1 base to trimming and J lost 0 bases, with 11 bases between them. The CDR3 protein is CASSPRRTLSTDTQYF. As DNA, the CDR3 is TGTGCCAGCTCACCACGAAGGACCCTAAGCACAGATACGCAGTATTTT.